A selection of T cell receptor beta chains follows, all from one sample in a study of response to subunit inactivated influenza vaccine. TCRdb recomputed calls from the RT-PCR reads with MiXCR, one row per CDR3 protein. In the table there are about 570,000 distinct CDR3 sequences, about 11% of which are singletons. The data were also submitted as part of a second study, on T cells expressing NK-cell markers.

This specimen consisted of PBMCs from blood, obtained on the day of vaccination. The receptors were gathered from a man aged 50-60 years who received an inactivated influenza vaccine. CDR3s include the opening cysteine and the closing phenylalanine or tryptophan. A D gene is named only where the DNA matches it firmly. Expanded clones get a size class; other rows say once, few or many, or leave the size out.

v_gene: TRBV4-2
j_gene: TRBJ1-5
abundance: -
len: 13
d_gene: -
CDR3nt: TGTGCCAGCAGCCAAGAGCGACGACAGCCCCAGCATTTT
CDR3aa: CASSQERRQPQHF

v_gene: TRBV11-2
j_gene: TRBJ2-5
abundance: few
len: 16
d_gene: -
CDR3nt: TGTGCCAGCAGCTTAGTACTAGCTTCGTACCAAGAGACCCAGTACTTC
CDR3aa: CASSLVLASYQETQYF

v_gene: TRBV11-2
j_gene: TRBJ2-7
abundance: -
len: 16
d_gene: -
CDR3nt: TGTGCCAGCAGCTTAGATCTTGGCAGGCAGCCCTACGAGCAGTACTTC
CDR3aa: CASSLDLGRQPYEQYF

v_gene: TRBV7-9
j_gene: TRBJ1-6
abundance: few
len: 13
d_gene: -
CDR3nt: TGTGCCAGCAGCTCCCTTGGCGGTTCACCCCTCCACTTT
CDR3aa: CASSSLGGSPLHF

v_gene: TRBV4-1
j_gene: TRBJ1-3
abundance: few
len: 13
d_gene: -
CDR3nt: TGCGCCAGCAGCCAGCGTTTAGAGGACACCATATATTTT
CDR3aa: CASSQRLEDTIYF

v_gene: TRBV12-3/TRBV12-4
j_gene: TRBJ1-4
abundance: few
len: 14
d_gene: TRBD1
CDR3nt: TGTGCCAGCAGTTTTTCACAGGGGGCGGGAAAACTGTTTTTT
CDR3aa: CASSFSQGAGKLFF

v_gene: TRBV14
j_gene: TRBJ2-2
abundance: few
len: 16
d_gene: -
CDR3nt: TGTGCCAGCAGCCTCCCGGACAGTTCGAACACCGGGGAGCTGTTTTTT
CDR3aa: CASSLPDSSNTGELFF

v_gene: TRBV6-1
j_gene: TRBJ2-7
abundance: few
len: 15
d_gene: -
CDR3nt: TGTGCCAGCAGAGGCGGACGGGAAAGCTCCTACGAGCAGTACTTC
CDR3aa: CASRGGRESSYEQYF

v_gene: TRBV4-1
j_gene: TRBJ1-6
abundance: many
len: 13
d_gene: -
CDR3nt: TGCGCCAGCAGCCCAGGGGTGAATTCACCCCTCCACTTT
CDR3aa: CASSPGVNSPLHF

v_gene: TRBV15
j_gene: TRBJ1-5
abundance: few
len: 14
d_gene: -
CDR3nt: TGTGCCACCAGCAGGAGTAGCTTGGATCAGCCCCAGCATTTT
CDR3aa: CATSRSSLDQPQHF

v_gene: TRBV6-2/TRBV6-3
j_gene: TRBJ2-1
abundance: few
len: 14
d_gene: -
CDR3nt: TGTGCCAGCAGTAGAGCAGGCCCTTACAATGAGCAGTTCTTC
CDR3aa: CASSRAGPYNEQFF

v_gene: TRBV25-1
j_gene: TRBJ2-2
abundance: -
len: 15
d_gene: TRBD1
CDR3nt: TGTGCCAGCAGCGACAGGGGCCGTAACACCGGGGAGCTGTTTTTT
CDR3aa: CASSDRGRNTGELFF

v_gene: TRBV10-3
j_gene: TRBJ2-2
abundance: many
len: 12
d_gene: -
CDR3nt: TGTGCCATCACTCAGGGTACCGGGGAGCTGTTTTTT
CDR3aa: CAITQGTGELFF

v_gene: TRBV6-1
j_gene: TRBJ2-1
abundance: -
len: 19
d_gene: -
CDR3nt: TGTGCCAGCAGTGGGGCCGTTCCGGGGGAGGCGGGATCCTACAATGAGCAGTTCTTC
CDR3aa: CASSGAVPGEAGSYNEQFF

v_gene: TRBV30
j_gene: TRBJ2-6
abundance: -
len: 17
d_gene: TRBD2
CDR3nt: TGTGCCTGGAGTCCATTAGCGGGAGGGTCTGGGGCCAACGTCCTGACTTTC
CDR3aa: CAWSPLAGGSGANVLTF

v_gene: TRBV24-1
j_gene: TRBJ2-4
abundance: many
len: 12
d_gene: -
CDR3nt: TGTGCCACCAGTGATCTGGGCGACATTCAGTACTTC
CDR3aa: CATSDLGDIQYF

v_gene: TRBV7-7
j_gene: TRBJ2-2
abundance: many
len: 18
d_gene: TRBD1
CDR3nt: TGTGCCAGCAGCCCCCGGATACAGGGGGCGGGGAAAGGCGGGGAGCTGTTTTTT
CDR3aa: CASSPRIQGAGKGGELFF

v_gene: TRBV12-3/TRBV12-4
j_gene: TRBJ2-2
abundance: few
len: 13
d_gene: -
CDR3nt: TGTGCCAGCAGTCAGGGTAGCACCGGGGAGCTGTTTTTT
CDR3aa: CASSQGSTGELFF

v_gene: TRBV28
j_gene: TRBJ2-5
abundance: -
len: 15
d_gene: TRBD1
CDR3nt: TGTGCCAGCAGTCCAATTGACAGGGGTGGAGGGACCCAGTACTTC
CDR3aa: CASSPIDRGGGTQYF

v_gene: TRBV5-1
j_gene: TRBJ2-1
abundance: few
len: 15
d_gene: -
CDR3nt: TGCGCCAGCAGCTTGGACCAAAATGGTTTCAATGAGCAGTTCTTC
CDR3aa: CASSLDQNGFNEQFF

v_gene: TRBV7-2
j_gene: TRBJ2-3
abundance: many
len: 16
d_gene: TRBD2
CDR3nt: TGTGCCAGCAGCAAGCGACTAGCGGGAGGTGTGGATACGCAGTATTTT
CDR3aa: CASSKRLAGGVDTQYF

v_gene: TRBV18
j_gene: TRBJ1-3
abundance: few
len: 16
d_gene: -
CDR3nt: TGTGCCAGCTCACCAAGACAGGTTCGCTCTGGAAACACCATATATTTT
CDR3aa: CASSPRQVRSGNTIYF

v_gene: TRBV29-1
j_gene: TRBJ2-5
abundance: few
len: 13
d_gene: TRBD1
CDR3nt: TGCAGCGTAAGGACAGGTGTCGGAGAGACCCAGTACTTC
CDR3aa: CSVRTGVGETQYF

v_gene: TRBV7-2
j_gene: TRBJ1-4
abundance: -
len: 14
d_gene: TRBD1
CDR3nt: TGTGCCAGCAGCCGACAGGGGACTAATGAAAAACTGTTTTTT
CDR3aa: CASSRQGTNEKLFF

v_gene: TRBV7-2
j_gene: TRBJ2-7
abundance: -
len: 15
d_gene: -
CDR3nt: TGTGCCAGCAGTTTAGAAGGACACAGGGCGTACGAGCAGTACTTC
CDR3aa: CASSLEGHRAYEQYF

v_gene: TRBV15
j_gene: TRBJ2-4
abundance: -
len: 17
d_gene: TRBD2
CDR3nt: TGTGCCACCAGCAGGTCCGGGGGGGTTTTTGTCAAAAACATTCAGTACTTC
CDR3aa: CATSRSGGVFVKNIQYF

v_gene: TRBV12-3/TRBV12-4
j_gene: TRBJ2-1
abundance: many
len: 15
d_gene: TRBD1
CDR3nt: TGTGCCAGCTGGAAGGTGGGACAGGGTAACAATGAGCAGTTCTTC
CDR3aa: CASWKVGQGNNEQFF

v_gene: TRBV29-1
j_gene: TRBJ2-1
abundance: -
len: 14
d_gene: -
CDR3nt: TGCAGCGTTGATCGGGGGATCTCCTACAATGAGCAGTTCTTC
CDR3aa: CSVDRGISYNEQFF

v_gene: TRBV7-9
j_gene: TRBJ2-3
abundance: many
len: 13
d_gene: -
CDR3nt: TGTGCCAGCAGTCGGGGGGCTACAGATACGCAGTATTTT
CDR3aa: CASSRGATDTQYF

v_gene: TRBV5-1
j_gene: TRBJ2-7
abundance: many
len: 14
d_gene: -
CDR3nt: TGCGCCAGCAGCTTGGGTCCGGACTCCTGGGAGCAGTACTTC
CDR3aa: CASSLGPDSWEQYF

v_gene: TRBV4-3
j_gene: TRBJ2-3
abundance: few
len: 17
d_gene: -
CDR3nt: TGCGCCAGCAGCCATCGCCGGGACAGCGGGTTTCAGTATACGCAGTATTTT
CDR3aa: CASSHRRDSGFQYTQYF

v_gene: TRBV6-2/TRBV6-3
j_gene: TRBJ2-1
abundance: few
len: 13
d_gene: -
CDR3nt: TGTGCCAGCTCCCATGGGCCCTCTAATGAGCAGTTCTTC
CDR3aa: CASSHGPSNEQFF

v_gene: TRBV4-2
j_gene: TRBJ2-5
abundance: -
len: 14
d_gene: -
CDR3nt: TGTGCCAGCAGCCAAGTCGGGGACCAAGAGACCCAGTACTTC
CDR3aa: CASSQVGDQETQYF

v_gene: TRBV2
j_gene: TRBJ2-7
abundance: few
len: 12
d_gene: -
CDR3nt: TGTGCCAGCAGTGAACGGGTCTACGAGCAGTACTTC
CDR3aa: CASSERVYEQYF

v_gene: TRBV28
j_gene: TRBJ2-3
abundance: many
len: 15
d_gene: -
CDR3nt: TGTGCCAGCAGTTTGGGGGACCGTAACACAGATACGCAGTATTTT
CDR3aa: CASSLGDRNTDTQYF

v_gene: TRBV29-1
j_gene: TRBJ2-7
abundance: few
len: 13
d_gene: TRBD1
CDR3nt: TGCAGCGTTGAAGGGACAGGGGCTTACGAGCAGTACTTC
CDR3aa: CSVEGTGAYEQYF

v_gene: TRBV10-3
j_gene: TRBJ2-1
abundance: -
len: 16
d_gene: -
CDR3nt: TGTGCCATCAGTGAGTCGACCAGAAGCTCCTACAATGAGCAGTTCTTC
CDR3aa: CAISESTRSSYNEQFF

v_gene: TRBV20-1
j_gene: TRBJ2-3
abundance: -
len: 15
d_gene: -
CDR3nt: TGCAGTGCTAGAGATCCGCGAAGGGCCGGAGATACGCAGTATTTT
CDR3aa: CSARDPRRAGDTQYF

v_gene: TRBV10-3
j_gene: TRBJ1-5
abundance: -
len: 14
d_gene: -
CDR3nt: TGTGCCACCTCCAGGGCAGGTGGTACTCAGCCCCAGCATTTT
CDR3aa: CATSRAGGTQPQHF

v_gene: TRBV6-1
j_gene: TRBJ1-3
abundance: few
len: 19
d_gene: -
CDR3nt: TGTGCCAGCAGCACTCCCGCCGGGGGGCAGGGCAAGATTGGAAACACCATATATTTT
CDR3aa: CASSTPAGGQGKIGNTIYF

v_gene: TRBV12-3/TRBV12-4
j_gene: TRBJ2-1
abundance: many
len: 12
d_gene: -
CDR3nt: TGTGCCAGCAGTTTAAGGGGCCATGAGCAGTTCTTC
CDR3aa: CASSLRGHEQFF

v_gene: TRBV6-5
j_gene: TRBJ2-7
abundance: -
len: 14
d_gene: -
CDR3nt: TGTGCCAGCCGTTTCCACGGTCGCTCCTACGAGCAGTACTTC
CDR3aa: CASRFHGRSYEQYF

v_gene: TRBV13
j_gene: TRBJ2-7
abundance: many
len: 16
d_gene: -
CDR3nt: TGTGCCAGCAGCTTGGGCAGGGGAAGTGGCTCCTACGAGCAGTACTTC
CDR3aa: CASSLGRGSGSYEQYF

v_gene: TRBV4-3
j_gene: TRBJ2-1
abundance: -
len: 17
d_gene: TRBD2
CDR3nt: TGCGCCAGCAGCCAAGATCCGACTAGCGGGGGGGTGAATGAGCAGTTCTTC
CDR3aa: CASSQDPTSGGVNEQFF

v_gene: TRBV30
j_gene: TRBJ1-3
abundance: few
len: 15
d_gene: TRBD1
CDR3nt: TGTGCCTGGAGTCCTGACAGGGTGCCTGGAAACACCATATATTTT
CDR3aa: CAWSPDRVPGNTIYF

v_gene: TRBV20-1
j_gene: TRBJ2-1
abundance: few
len: 15
d_gene: -
CDR3nt: TGCAGTGCTAGGACGGACGTCAAGGTTTACAATGAGCAGTTCTTC
CDR3aa: CSARTDVKVYNEQFF

v_gene: TRBV5-5
j_gene: TRBJ2-1
abundance: -
len: 14
d_gene: -
CDR3nt: TGTGCCAGCAGCTTGGTAGCAGGGATGAATGAGCAGTTCTTC
CDR3aa: CASSLVAGMNEQFF

v_gene: TRBV5-1
j_gene: TRBJ1-3
abundance: -
len: 13
d_gene: -
CDR3nt: TGCGCCACCCCCGGGGGTTTCGGAAACACCATATATTTT
CDR3aa: CATPGGFGNTIYF

v_gene: TRBV29-1
j_gene: TRBJ2-2
abundance: many
len: 13
d_gene: -
CDR3nt: TGCAGCGTTGTGACCGATAACACCGGGGAGCTGTTTTTT
CDR3aa: CSVVTDNTGELFF

v_gene: TRBV5-1
j_gene: TRBJ2-3
abundance: many
len: 14
d_gene: TRBD2
CDR3nt: TGCGCCAGCAGCTTGGCCGTGGGGGGGGATACGCAGTATTTT
CDR3aa: CASSLAVGGDTQYF

v_gene: TRBV21-1
j_gene: TRBJ1-2
abundance: few
len: 15
d_gene: -
CDR3nt: TGTGCCAGCAACCTCAAATGCCCCCCTAACTATGGCTACACCTTC
CDR3aa: CASNLKCPPNYGYTF

v_gene: TRBV5-1
j_gene: TRBJ2-5
abundance: many
len: 14
d_gene: -
CDR3nt: TGCGCCAGCAGTCTGCAGGGTCGCCAAGAGACCCAGTACTTC
CDR3aa: CASSLQGRQETQYF

v_gene: TRBV6-1
j_gene: TRBJ1-5
abundance: few
len: 17
d_gene: -
CDR3nt: TGTGCCAGCAGTGAACCCCTATTGGGGTATCCGAATCAGCCCCAGCATTTT
CDR3aa: CASSEPLLGYPNQPQHF

v_gene: TRBV5-1
j_gene: TRBJ2-1
abundance: few
len: 17
d_gene: -
CDR3nt: TGCGCCAGCAGCTTGGGAACAGCGAGAACTTCCTACAATGAGCAGTTCTTC
CDR3aa: CASSLGTARTSYNEQFF